These 11 T cell receptor beta chains were all obtained from the same sample, sequenced in a study of T cell responses to AZD1222 COVID-19 vaccine. Some clones are missing from TCRdb's copy, which holds only in-frame ones; the method was immunoSEQ multiplex PCR. The sample has some 200,000 clones; more than 75% are singletons. This specimen consisted of peripheral blood, obtained on day 0 of AZD1222 vaccination. All receptors come from an adult in good health.

This clone was recorded a few times. This chain uses TRBV4-2 with TRBJ2-5; D remains unclear. This CDR3 is 17 amino acids long. V dropped 1 base and J dropped 2 bases, with 17 bases sitting between them. CDR1 is LGHNA and CDR2 is YNFKEQ in the germline V gene. Here the CDR3 DNA reads TGTGCCAGCAGCCAAGGGTCTGGCTATATTCGACAAGAGACCCAGTACTTC. Translation gives CASSQGSGYIRQETQYF.

Details on this clone: This sample includes further DNA sequences coding for the same CDR3. The V and J genes are TRBV12-3 or TRBV12-4 and TRBJ2-3; D not resolved. This CDR3 region has 11 residues. The ends were cut back, 1 base at V and 5 bases at J, with 1 base in the middle. The CDR3 DNA reads as TGTGCCAGCAGTTTAGGAGATACGCAGTATTTT. The encoded protein is CASSLGDTQYF.

The rearrangement joins TRBV11-2 to TRBJ2-5; a possible D gene is TRBD1 (6 bases). CDR3 length equals 16 residues. The germline CDR1 and CDR2 sequences are SGHAT and FQNNGV. With 1 base removed from V and 1 base from J, the gap between germline ends came to 13 bases. The CDR3 spells CASSLVQGPPQETQYF. The CDR3 DNA reads as TGTGCCAGCAGCTTAGTACAGGGCCCCCCCCAAGAGACCCAGTACTTC.

V is TRBV19 and J is TRBJ1-1; D gene uncertain. The ends were cut back, 10 bases at V and 5 bases at J, with 11 bases in the middle. Germline V gives CDR1 LNHDA, CDR2 SQIVND (reference sequence). CDR3 length: 11 residues. The CDR3 DNA sequence: TGTGCCACCTTAGATGTAACTGAAGCTTTCTTT. Translation gives CATLDVTEAFF.

This clone was found a few times. The J gene is TRBJ1-4, the V gene TRBV27; weak D call: TRBD1 (5 bases). Germline-derived CDR1 and CDR2 are MNHEY and SMNVEV (reference sequence). Deletions cut 5 bases from V and 7 bases from J, with 11 bases between. The CDR3 is 13 residues long. The CDR3 sequence: CASSPGLLEKLFF. Written as DNA, the CDR3 is TGTGCCAGCAGTCCGGGACTTCTTGAAAAACTGTTTTTT.

The V and J genes are TRBV29-1 and TRBJ2-1; D unresolved. The CDR3 consists of 15 residues. Trimming removed 4 bases from V and 4 bases from J, with 17 bases in between. The germline gives CDR1 SQVTM, CDR2 ANQGSEA. CDR3 nucleotide sequence: TGCAGCGTTGTCCCCCCGTTGGTAGCATACAATGAGCAGTTCTTC. Protein sequence: CSVVPPLVAYNEQFF.

The CDR3 region is CASSAGVAGVKEQYF. In nucleotides, the CDR3 is TGTGCCAGCAGTGCGGGGGTAGCGGGAGTAAAAGAGCAGTACTTC. The V and J genes are TRBV9 and TRBJ2-7; 9 bases align to TRBD2. The trim removed 5 bases at V and 7 bases at J, leaving 13 bases unmatched. Germline CDR1 is SGDLS and CDR2 is YYNGEE. This CDR3 has 15 residues.

The J gene is TRBJ1-6, the V gene TRBV27; 10 bases map to TRBD1. CDR1 is MNHEY and CDR2 is SMNVEV in the germline V gene (reference sequence). The CDR3 extends over 16 amino acids. The ends lost 10 bases at V and 12 bases at J; junction bases unmatched: 18. The CDR3 DNA sequence: TGTGCCACTAGGACAGGGGGTACCGTTATTCTAGAACCCCTCCACTTT. As protein: CATRTGGTVILEPLHF.

The chain links TRBV5-1 to TRBJ2-3; tentatively, D is TRBD2 (5 bases). V was pared by 4 bases and J by 7 bases, with 10 bases between. The CDR3 consists of 12 residues. Germline values: CDR1 SGHRS, CDR2 YFSETQ. CDR3: CASSKERYTQYF. As DNA, the CDR3 is TGCGCCAGCAGCAAAGAGCGGTATACGCAGTATTTT.

The J gene is TRBJ1-2, the V gene TRBV7-8; 8 bases match TRBD1. Germline V CDR1 and CDR2: SGHVS, FQNEAQ. Trimming cost V 2 bases and J 7 bases; bases outside gene matches: 12. The CDR3 is 16 residues long. The CDR3 loop reads CASSLRTGHLRGGYTF. DNA for the CDR3: TGTGCCAGCAGCTTAAGGACAGGGCACTTGAGGGGTGGCTACACCTTC. Full variable domain (missing parts from reference TRBV7-8 and TRBJ1-2): GAGVSQSPRYKVAKRGQDVALRCDPISGHVSLFWYQQALGQGPEFLTYFQNEAQLDKSGLPSDRFFAERPEGSVSTLKIQRTQQEDSAVYLCASSLRTGHLRGGYTFGSGTRLTVV.

The V and J genes are TRBV6-2 or TRBV6-3 and TRBJ2-5; the match to TRBD2 covers 8 bases. J was trimmed by 5 bases and V by 4 bases; bases with no gene match: 3. Germline V lookup: CDR1 MNHEY, CDR2 SVGEGT. This CDR3 is built from 13 residues. The CDR3 here is CASSSAGAETQYF. Here the CDR3 DNA reads TGTGCCAGCAGTTCAGCGGGAGCCGAGACCCAGTACTTC.